What follows describes a single TCR beta chain. Antigen unknown. This sample was taken from a study of OX40 agonist ivuxolimab in advanced cancers. The study, taken as a whole, reports: Expanded clones belonging to CD8+ T cells outnumbered, on average, those of CD4+.

The method was immunoSEQ multiplex PCR; TCRdb's version includes in-frame clones alone and lacks a portion of them. Of 50,000 to 65,000 clones in the sample, about 89% were seen once. In germline, CDR1 is LGHNA, CDR2 YNFKEQ. This CDR3 is 14 amino acids long. The ends lost 6 bases at V and 0 bases at J; junction bases unmatched: 3. This TCR came from an adult with an advanced solid tumor such as melanoma, head and neck, liver or kidney cancer. The specimen was CD4+ or CD8+ T cells sorted from blood, collected in a trial of the OX40 agonist ivuxolimab. The gene calls are TRBV4-2 and TRBJ2-3; the match to TRBD2 covers 7 bases. The CDR3: CASRLADSTDTQYF. The CDR3 bases are TGTGCCAGCAGGCTAGCGGATAGCACAGATACGCAGTATTTT.